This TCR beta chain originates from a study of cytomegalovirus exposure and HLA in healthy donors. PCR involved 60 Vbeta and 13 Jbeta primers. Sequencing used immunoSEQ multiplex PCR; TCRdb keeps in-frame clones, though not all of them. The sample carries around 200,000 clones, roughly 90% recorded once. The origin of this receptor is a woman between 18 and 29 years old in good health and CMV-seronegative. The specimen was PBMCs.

This CDR3 reads CASSVHRRADTEAFF. The CDR3 region has the DNA TGTGCCAGCAGTGTCCACCGCAGGGCTGACACTGAAGCTTTCTTT. This chain joins TRBV27 and TRBJ1-1; D is perhaps TRBD1 (5 bases). The germline V and J ends were trimmed by 5 bases and 3 bases, with 16 bases remaining between them. This CDR3 is 15 amino acids long. Germline-derived CDR1 and CDR2 are MNHEY and SMNVEV (reference sequence).